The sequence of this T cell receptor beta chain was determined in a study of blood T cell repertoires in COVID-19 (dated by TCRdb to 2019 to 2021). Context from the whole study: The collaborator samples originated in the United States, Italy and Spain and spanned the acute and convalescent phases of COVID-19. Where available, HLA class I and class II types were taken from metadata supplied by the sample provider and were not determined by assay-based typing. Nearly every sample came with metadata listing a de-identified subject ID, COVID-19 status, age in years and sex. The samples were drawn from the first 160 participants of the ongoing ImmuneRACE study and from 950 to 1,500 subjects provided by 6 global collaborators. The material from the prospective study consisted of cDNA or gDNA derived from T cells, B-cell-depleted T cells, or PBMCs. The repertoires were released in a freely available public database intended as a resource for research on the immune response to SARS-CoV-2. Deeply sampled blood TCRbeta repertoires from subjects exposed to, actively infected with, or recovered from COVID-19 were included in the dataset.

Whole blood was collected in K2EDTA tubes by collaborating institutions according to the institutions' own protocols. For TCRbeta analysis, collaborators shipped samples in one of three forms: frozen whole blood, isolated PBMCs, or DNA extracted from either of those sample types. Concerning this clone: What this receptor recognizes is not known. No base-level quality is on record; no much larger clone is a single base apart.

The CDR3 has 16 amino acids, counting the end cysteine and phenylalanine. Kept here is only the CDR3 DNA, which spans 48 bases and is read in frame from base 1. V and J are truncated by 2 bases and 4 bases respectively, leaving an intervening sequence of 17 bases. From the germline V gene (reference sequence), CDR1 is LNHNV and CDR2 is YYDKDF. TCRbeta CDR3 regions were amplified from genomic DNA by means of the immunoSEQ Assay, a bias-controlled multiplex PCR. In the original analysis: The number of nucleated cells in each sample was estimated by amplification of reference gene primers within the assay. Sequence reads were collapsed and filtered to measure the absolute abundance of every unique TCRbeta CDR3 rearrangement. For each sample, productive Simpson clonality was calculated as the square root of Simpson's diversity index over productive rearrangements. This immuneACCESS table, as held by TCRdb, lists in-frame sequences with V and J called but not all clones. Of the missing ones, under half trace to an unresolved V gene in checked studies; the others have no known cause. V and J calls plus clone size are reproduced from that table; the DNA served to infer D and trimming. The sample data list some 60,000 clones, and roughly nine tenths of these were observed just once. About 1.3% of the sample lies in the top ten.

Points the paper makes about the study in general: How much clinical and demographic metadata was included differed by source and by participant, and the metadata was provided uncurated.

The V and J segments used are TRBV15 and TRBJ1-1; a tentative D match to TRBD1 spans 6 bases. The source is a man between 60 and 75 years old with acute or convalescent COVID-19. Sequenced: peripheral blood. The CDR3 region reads CATSRTQQGVGTEAFF. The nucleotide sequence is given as TGTGCCACCAGCAGAACCCAACAGGGTGTTGGCACTGAAGCTTTCTTT. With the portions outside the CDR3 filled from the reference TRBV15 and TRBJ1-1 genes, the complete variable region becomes DAMVIQNPRYQVTQFGKPVTLSCSQTLNHNVMYWYQQKSSQAPKLLFHYYDKDFNNEADTPDNFQSRRPNTSFCFLDIRSPGLGDTAMYLCATSRTQQGVGTEAFFGQGTRLTVV.